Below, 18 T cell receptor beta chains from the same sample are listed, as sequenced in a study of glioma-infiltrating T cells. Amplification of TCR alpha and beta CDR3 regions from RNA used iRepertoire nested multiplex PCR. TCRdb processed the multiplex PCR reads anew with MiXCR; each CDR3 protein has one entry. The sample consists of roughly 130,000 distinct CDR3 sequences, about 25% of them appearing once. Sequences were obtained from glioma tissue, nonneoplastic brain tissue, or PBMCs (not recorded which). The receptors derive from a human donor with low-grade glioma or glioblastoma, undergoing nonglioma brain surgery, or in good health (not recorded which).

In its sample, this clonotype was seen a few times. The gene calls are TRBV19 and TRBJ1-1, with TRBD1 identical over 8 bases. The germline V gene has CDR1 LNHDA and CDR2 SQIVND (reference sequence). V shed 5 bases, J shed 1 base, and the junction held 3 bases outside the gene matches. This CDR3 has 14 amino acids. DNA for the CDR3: TGTGCCAGTAGTTACGGACAGGGGAACACTGAAGCTTTCTTT. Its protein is CASSYGQGNTEAFF.

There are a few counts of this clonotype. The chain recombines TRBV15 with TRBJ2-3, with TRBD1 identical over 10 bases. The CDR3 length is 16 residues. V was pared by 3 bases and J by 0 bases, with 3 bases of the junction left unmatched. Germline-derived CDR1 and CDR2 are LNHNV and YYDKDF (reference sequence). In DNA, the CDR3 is TGTGCCACCAGCAGTCGACAGGGGGCTAGCACAGATACGCAGTATTTT. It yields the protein CATSSRQGASTDTQYF.

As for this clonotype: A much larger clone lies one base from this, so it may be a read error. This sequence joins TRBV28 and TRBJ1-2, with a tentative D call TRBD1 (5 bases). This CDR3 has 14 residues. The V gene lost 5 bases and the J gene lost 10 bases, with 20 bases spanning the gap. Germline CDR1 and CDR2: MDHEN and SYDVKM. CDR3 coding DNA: TGTGCCAGCAGTCTACTCATTCAGGGAGGGGACTACACCTTC. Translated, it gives CASSLLIQGGDYTF.

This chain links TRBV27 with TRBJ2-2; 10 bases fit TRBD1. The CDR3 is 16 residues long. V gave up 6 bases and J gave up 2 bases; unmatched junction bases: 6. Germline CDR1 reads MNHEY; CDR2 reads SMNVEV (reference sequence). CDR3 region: CASRDGTGVNTGELFF. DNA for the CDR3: TGTGCCAGCAGGGACGGGACAGGGGTCAACACCGGGGAGCTGTTTTTT.

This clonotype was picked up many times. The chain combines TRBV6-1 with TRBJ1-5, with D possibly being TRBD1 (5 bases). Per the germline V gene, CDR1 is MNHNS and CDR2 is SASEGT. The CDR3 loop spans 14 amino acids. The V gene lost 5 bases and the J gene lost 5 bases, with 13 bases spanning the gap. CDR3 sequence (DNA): TGTGCCAGCAGTTCCATCCAGGGTGATCAGCCCCAGCATTTT. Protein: CASSSIQGDQPQHF.

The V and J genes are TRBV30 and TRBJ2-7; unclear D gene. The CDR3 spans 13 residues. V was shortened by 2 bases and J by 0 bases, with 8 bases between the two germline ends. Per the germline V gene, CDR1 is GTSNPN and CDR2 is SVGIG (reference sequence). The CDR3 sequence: CAWSLGDSYEQYV. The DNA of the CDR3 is TGTGCCTGGAGTTTGGGCGACTCCTACGAGCAGTACGTC.

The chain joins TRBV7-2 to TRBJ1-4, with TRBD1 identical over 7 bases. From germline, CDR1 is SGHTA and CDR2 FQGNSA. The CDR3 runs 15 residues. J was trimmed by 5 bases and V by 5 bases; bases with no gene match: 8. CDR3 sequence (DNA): TGTGCCAGCAGCCAGGGACAGCTCACCAATGAAAAACTGTTTTTT. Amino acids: CASSQGQLTNEKLFF.

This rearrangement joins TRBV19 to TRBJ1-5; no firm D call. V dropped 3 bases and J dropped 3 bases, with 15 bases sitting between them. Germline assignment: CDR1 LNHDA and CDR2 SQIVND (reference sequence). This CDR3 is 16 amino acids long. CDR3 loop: CASSIGPGSFNQPQHF. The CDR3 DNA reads TGTGCCAGTAGTATTGGCCCCGGGAGCTTCAATCAGCCCCAGCATTTT.

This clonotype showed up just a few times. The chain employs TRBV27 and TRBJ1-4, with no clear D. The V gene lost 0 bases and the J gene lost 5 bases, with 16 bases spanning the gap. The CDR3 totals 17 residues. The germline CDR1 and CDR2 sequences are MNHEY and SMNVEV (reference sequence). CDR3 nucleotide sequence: TGTGCCAGCAGTTTATCGGGAGGAGGCAGACCAAATGAAAAACTGTTTTTT. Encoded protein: CASSLSGGGRPNEKLFF. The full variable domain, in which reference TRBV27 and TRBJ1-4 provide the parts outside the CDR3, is EAQVTQNPRYLITVTGKKLTVTCSQNMNHEYMSWYRQDPGLGLRQIYYSMNVEVTDKGDVPEGYKVSRKEKRNFPLILESPSPNQTSLYFCASSLSGGGRPNEKLFFGSGTQLSVL.

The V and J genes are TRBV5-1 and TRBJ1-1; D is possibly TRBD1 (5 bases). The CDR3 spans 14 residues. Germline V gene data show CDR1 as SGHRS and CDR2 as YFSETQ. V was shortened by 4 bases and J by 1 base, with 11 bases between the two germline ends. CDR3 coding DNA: TGCGCCAGCAGCGGCCAGGGAGGGAACACTGAAGCTTTCTTT. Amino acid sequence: CASSGQGGNTEAFF.

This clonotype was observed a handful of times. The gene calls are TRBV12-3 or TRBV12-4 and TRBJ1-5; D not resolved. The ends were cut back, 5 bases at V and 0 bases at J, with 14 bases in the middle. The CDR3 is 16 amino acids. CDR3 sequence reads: CASSLSSWYSNQPQHF. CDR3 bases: TGTGCCAGCAGTCTCTCCTCATGGTATAGCAATCAGCCCCAGCATTTT.

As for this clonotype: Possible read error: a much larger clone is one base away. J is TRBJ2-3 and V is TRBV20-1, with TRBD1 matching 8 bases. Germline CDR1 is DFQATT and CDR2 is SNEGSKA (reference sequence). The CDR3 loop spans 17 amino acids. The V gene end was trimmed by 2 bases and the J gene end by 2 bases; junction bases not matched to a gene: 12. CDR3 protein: CSARFSWDRWITDTQYF. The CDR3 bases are TGCAGTGCTAGATTTAGTTGGGACAGGTGGATCACAGATACGCAGTATTTT.

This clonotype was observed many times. As DNA, the CDR3 is TGTGCCACCAGCAGCGAGGGGGGGGGCAATCAGCCCCAGCATTTT. Its translation is CATSSEGGGNQPQHF. The chain joins TRBV15 to TRBJ1-5, with D possibly matching TRBD1 (6 bases). From germline, CDR1 is LNHNV and CDR2 YYDKDF (reference sequence). V shed 3 bases and J shed 2 bases, with 11 bases lying between them. The CDR3 length is 15 residues.

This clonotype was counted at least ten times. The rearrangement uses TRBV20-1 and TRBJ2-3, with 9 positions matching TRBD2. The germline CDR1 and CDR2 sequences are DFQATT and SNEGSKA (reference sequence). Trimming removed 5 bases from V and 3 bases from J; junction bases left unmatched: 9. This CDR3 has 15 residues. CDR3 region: CSAPLGTSLTDTQYF. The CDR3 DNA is TGCAGTGCTCCTCTAGGGACTAGCCTAACAGATACGCAGTATTTT.

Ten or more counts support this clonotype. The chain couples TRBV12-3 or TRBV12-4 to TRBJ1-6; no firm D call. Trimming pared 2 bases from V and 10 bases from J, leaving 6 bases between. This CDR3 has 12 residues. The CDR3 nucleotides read TGTGCCAGCAGTTTATACCCCTCACCCCTCCACTTT. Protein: CASSLYPSPLHF.

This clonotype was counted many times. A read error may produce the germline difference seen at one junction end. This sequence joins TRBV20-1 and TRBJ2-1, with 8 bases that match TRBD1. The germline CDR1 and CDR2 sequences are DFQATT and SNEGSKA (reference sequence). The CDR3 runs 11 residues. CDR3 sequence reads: CSARVRDRRLF. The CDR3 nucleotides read TGCAGTGCTAGAGTCCGGGACAGGAGGCTCTTC.

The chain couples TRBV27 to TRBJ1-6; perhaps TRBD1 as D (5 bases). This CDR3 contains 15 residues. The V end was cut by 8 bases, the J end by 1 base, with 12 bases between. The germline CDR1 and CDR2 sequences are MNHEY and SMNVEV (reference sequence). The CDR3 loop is CASGTGDSYNSPLHF. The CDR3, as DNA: TGTGCCAGCGGGACGGGGGATTCCTATAATTCACCCCTCCACTTT.

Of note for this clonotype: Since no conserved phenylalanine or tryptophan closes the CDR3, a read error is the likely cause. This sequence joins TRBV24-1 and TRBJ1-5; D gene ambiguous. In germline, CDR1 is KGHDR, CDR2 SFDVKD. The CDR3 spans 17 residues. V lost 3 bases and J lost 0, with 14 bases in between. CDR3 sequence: CATSDSQQAYSNQPQHL. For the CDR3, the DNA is TGTGCCACCAGTGATAGTCAGCAGGCCTATAGCAATCAGCCCCAGCATCTT.